This TCR beta chain was captured by sequencing in a study of regulatory T cells in long-lasting Graves disease. Study at large: Persistent cases were those of Graves' disease that involved over 5 years of antithyroid drugs with positive TSH receptor antibodies. Study results and limitations: Peripheral blood alone, not thyroid tissue, underwent study. The small sample size may have reduced accuracy.

HTBI primers from iRepertoire and Arm-PCR of CDR3 regions yielded the TCR beta libraries. Each CDR3 protein is one row after TCRdb ran MiXCR on the multiplex PCR reads. The data contain more than 300,000 distinct CDR3 sequences, about 18% of them singletons. Time point denoted: persistent/refractory GD, antithyroid drugs over 5 years with positive TRAb. From PBMCs, RNA was extracted and then used to make the TCR library. Collection of peripheral blood (roughly 9.3 milliliters) was done using EDTA tubes. The CDR3 spans 14 residues. V shed 5 bases and J shed 2 bases, with 13 bases lying between them. Germline V gives CDR1 MNHNS, CDR2 SASEGT. This clonotype was detected only a few times. Its cognate antigen is unknown.

V usage is TRBV6-1 and J usage is TRBJ2-7, with unresolved D. Specimen: peripheral blood mononuclear cells (PBMCs), collected when the disease was refractory, from a patient treated with antithyroid drugs. The clonotype originates from a female donor with Graves disease. CDR3 amino acids: CASSQTSVAYEQYF. CDR3 DNA sequence: TGTGCCAGCAGTCAGACATCCGTTGCCTACGAGCAGTACTTC.